This TCR beta chain was profiled in a study of T cell changes during pregnancy in multiple sclerosis. Using immunoSEQ multiplex PCR, the repertoire was profiled, and TCRdb retains in-frame clones only, with some absent. The sample yields about 55,000 clones, under 95% seen once. Germline V gene data show CDR1 as SNHLY and CDR2 as FYNNEI. The V segment lost 5 bases and the J segment 4 bases; nucleotides outside the gene matches: 15. The CDR3 loop spans 17 amino acids. The chain employs TRBV2 and TRBJ2-7; TRBD2 matches 9 bases. This TCR was sampled from a female donor with multiple sclerosis, enrolled in a pregnancy study. The sequencing used CD8+ T cells from peripheral blood mononuclear cells, collected in the third trimester of pregnancy. CDR3 DNA: TGTGCCAGCAGTCTCGGACTAGCGATTGTCGTAGAGTACGAGCAGTACTTC. This encodes CASSLGLAIVVEYEQYF.